The 22 T cell receptor beta chains presented below share a single source sample, sequenced in a study of blood T cell repertoires in COVID-19. Clones were sequenced by immunoSEQ multiplex PCR, and TCRdb holds only the in-frame ones, with some missing. The sample lists more than 300,000 clones, roughly 90% occurring once. Input material: peripheral blood. The source of these receptors is a man aged 18 to 35 who had recovered from COVID-19.

The J gene is TRBJ1-2, the V gene TRBV10-2, with D possibly being TRBD1 (6 bases). Germline CDR1 and CDR2: WSHSY and SAAADI. V was cut by 6 bases and J by 4 bases, with 15 bases left in between. There are 14 residues in the CDR3. The CDR3 DNA follows: TGCGCCAGCAGCCCTTGGGACATGGGCTATGGCTACACCTTC. Translated, it gives CASSPWDMGYGYTF.

The chain combines TRBV25-1 with TRBJ2-2; a weak D match, TRBD1 (6 bases). Trimming shortened V by 7 bases and J by 4 bases, and 13 bases separated the two germline ends. This CDR3 region has 14 residues. The germline V gene encodes CDR1 MGHDK and CDR2 SYGVNS. CDR3: CASKGRGITGELFF. CDR3 bases: TGTGCCAGCAAGGGCAGGGGAATCACCGGGGAGCTGTTTTTT.

The CDR3 sequence: CASSQDNAAGGGLWKLFF. The CDR3 DNA reads as TGCGCCAGCAGCCAAGATAACGCGGCAGGGGGAGGACTCTGGAAACTGTTTTTT. The V gene is TRBV4-3, the J gene TRBJ1-4; 7 nucleotides align to TRBD1. Germline V gene sequence: CDR1 LGHNA, CDR2 YSLEER. This CDR3 is 18 amino acids long. The V segment lost 0 bases and the J segment 11 bases; nucleotides outside the gene matches: 18.

This clone appeared a single time. The rearrangement joins TRBV19 to TRBJ1-6; 10 nucleotides align to TRBD1. The germline gives CDR1 LNHDA, CDR2 SQIVND (reference sequence). The CDR3 runs to 16 residues. The V gene end was trimmed by 5 bases and the J gene end by 4 bases; junction bases not matched to a gene: 5. The CDR3 region is CASSSRDRGYNSPLHF. The DNA for the CDR3 is TGTGCCAGTAGTTCGAGGGACAGGGGATATAATTCACCCCTCCACTTT.

This clone was seen only a few times. The CDR3 loop reads CASSGTSGSGANVLTF. CDR3 sequence (DNA): TGTGCCAGCAGTGGGACTAGCGGGAGTGGGGCCAACGTCCTGACTTTC. This chain connects TRBV6-4 to TRBJ2-6; 13 bases fit TRBD2. This CDR3 contains 16 residues. With 4 bases clipped from V and 3 bases from J, the junction kept 0 bases outside the gene matches. CDR1 MRHNA and CDR2 SNTAGT come from the germline V gene.

The chain is built from TRBV29-1 and TRBJ1-1; the D gene is possibly TRBD1 (6 bases). V was shortened by 4 bases and J by 2 bases, with 11 bases between the two germline ends. The CDR3 runs to 13 residues. The germline V gene encodes CDR1 SQVTM and CDR2 ANQGSEA. Written as DNA, the CDR3 is TGCAGCGTTGCAGGGGACACAAACACTGAAGCTTTCTTT. This codes for CSVAGDTNTEAFF.

The chain employs TRBV19 and TRBJ2-7, with TRBD1 matching 8 bases. The CDR3 runs 13 residues. After removal of 6 bases from V and 5 bases from J, the junction contained 6 bases not matched to a gene. The V gene's germline CDR1 is LNHDA and CDR2 SQIVND (reference sequence). CDR3 sequence: CASREQGAHEQYF. The CDR3 nucleotides are TGTGCCAGTAGAGAGCAGGGGGCCCACGAGCAGTACTTC. Full variable domain (outside the CDR3, taken from reference TRBV19 and TRBJ2-7): DGGITQSPKYLFRKEGQNVTLSCEQNLNHDAMYWYRQDPGQGLRLIYYSQIVNDFQKGDIAEGYSVSREKKESFPLTVTSAQKNPTAFYLCASREQGAHEQYFGPGTRLTVT.

The chain combines TRBV2 with TRBJ2-1, with 7 bases lining up with TRBD2. The V and J ends lost 4 bases and 7 bases, in that order; junction bases with no gene match: 10. The CDR3 is 15 residues long. Looked up from germline, CDR1 is SNHLY and CDR2 is FYNNEI. DNA for the CDR3: TGTGCCAGCAGTGGCGGGGGAGTCGGGAGGAATGAGCAGTTCTTC. Translation gives CASSGGGVGRNEQFF.

The chain uses TRBV3-1 (or the pseudogene TRBV3-2) and TRBJ2-3; 11 bases line up with TRBD2. Germline CDR1 and CDR2: LGHDT and YNNKEL (reference sequence). The CDR3 length is 15 residues. V shed 1 base and J 6 bases; nucleotides not matched to a gene: 3. CDR3 sequence reads: CASSQGSGGVDTQYF. The CDR3, as DNA: TGTGCCAGCAGCCAAGGTAGCGGGGGGGTGGATACGCAGTATTTT.

This rearrangement joins TRBV6-4 to TRBJ2-3, with 10 bases that match TRBD2. Unmatched junction bases numbered 3, after V lost 4 bases and J lost 5 bases. CDR3 size: 14 residues. CDR1 MRHNA and CDR2 SNTAGT come from the germline V gene. The CDR3 bases are TGTGCCAGCAGTGCTAGCGGGGGAATAGATACGCAGTATTTT. Residues: CASSASGGIDTQYF.

V is TRBV18 and J is TRBJ1-1; 8 bases match TRBD1. Germline CDR1 KGHSH, CDR2 LQKENI. CDR3 length: 12 amino acids. The junction had 5 bases not matched to a gene; V was cut back by 4 bases and J by 10 bases. The CDR3 loop reads CASSLPGTGAFF. The CDR3 DNA follows: TGTGCCAGCTCACTACCCGGGACAGGAGCTTTCTTT.

DNA for the CDR3: TGTGCCAGCAGCTTGGGGGCCGGGGTGGGTGAGCAGTTCTTC. It codes for CASSLGAGVGEQFF. V and J are TRBV5-8 and TRBJ2-1, with D maybe TRBD2 (5 bases). The V end was cut by 0 bases, the J end by 9 bases, with 13 bases between. The CDR3 length is 14 residues. Germline assignment: CDR1 SGHTS and CDR2 YDEGEE.

The chain combines TRBV5-1 with TRBJ1-5, with D maybe TRBD1 (6 bases). This CDR3 is 15 amino acids long. Trimming removed 4 bases at V and 3 bases at J, with 14 bases between. Per germline, CDR1 SGHRS and CDR2 YFSETQ. CDR3 amino acids: CASSRGGLDNQPQHF. The CDR3 nucleotides read TGCGCCAGCAGCAGAGGGGGTTTGGACAATCAGCCCCAGCATTTT.

The chain combines TRBV7-2 with TRBJ2-7, with TRBD1 matching over 9 bases. There are 13 residues in the CDR3. Trimming cost V 5 bases and J 4 bases; bases outside gene matches: 3. CDR1 and CDR2 from the germline V gene are SGHTA and FQGNSA. The DNA for the CDR3 is TGTGCCAGCAGCCAAGGGACAGGGTACGAGCAGTACTTC. As protein: CASSQGTGYEQYF.

The DNA for the CDR3 is TGCGCCAGCAGCCGGGACACAGTTGGCTCTGGAAACACCATATATTTT. This gives the protein CASSRDTVGSGNTIYF. The chain couples TRBV4-3 to TRBJ1-3; D perhaps matches TRBD1 (6 bases). In germline, CDR1 is LGHNA, CDR2 YSLEER. The CDR3 totals 16 residues. V was cut by 4 bases and J by 0 bases, with 13 bases left in between.

The rearrangement joins TRBV7-9 to TRBJ2-2; TRBD2 matches 8 bases. The V gene's germline CDR1 is SEHNR and CDR2 FQNEAQ (reference sequence). The CDR3 is 16 amino acids. V lost 1 base and J lost 3; bases outside the gene matches: 4. The CDR3 reads CASSLGTSLYTGELFF. CDR3 DNA: TGTGCCAGCAGCTTAGGGACTAGCTTATACACCGGGGAGCTGTTTTTT.

J is TRBJ1-2 and V is TRBV9, with D perhaps TRBD1 (5 bases). Trimming stripped 3 bases from V and 4 bases from J, with 16 bases between. CDR1 is SGDLS and CDR2 is YYNGEE in the germline V gene. This CDR3 comprises 15 residues. CDR3 sequence reads: CASSAPNQGAYGYTF. DNA of the CDR3: TGTGCCAGCAGCGCCCCCAACCAGGGTGCCTATGGCTACACCTTC.

The V and J genes are TRBV18 and TRBJ2-6, with 12 bases matching TRBD2. Trimming cost V 2 bases and J 3 bases; bases outside gene matches: 5. The germline V gene has CDR1 KGHSH and CDR2 LQKENI. This CDR3 region has 18 residues. In DNA form, the CDR3 reads TGTGCCAGCTCACCAACTAGCGGGAGGACGGGTGGGGCCAACGTCCTGACTTTC. Its protein product is CASSPTSGRTGGANVLTF.

V usage is TRBV2 and J usage is TRBJ1-5; no clear D gene. Germline loops: CDR1 SNHLY, CDR2 FYNNEI. The CDR3 spans 14 residues. Deletions cut 6 bases from V and 0 bases from J, with 9 bases between. The chain's CDR3 is CASRAGDSNQPQHF. In nucleotides, the CDR3 is TGTGCCAGCAGAGCCGGGGATAGCAATCAGCCCCAGCATTTT. The complete variable domain, with remaining parts taken from reference TRBV2 and TRBJ1-5, reads EPEVTQTPSHQVTQMGQEVILRCVPISNHLYFYWYRQILGQKVEFLVSFYNNEISEKSEIFDDQFSVERPDGSNFTLKIRSTKLEDSAMYFCASRAGDSNQPQHFGDGTRLSIL.

The J gene is TRBJ2-7, the V gene TRBV9; D possibly corresponds to TRBD1 (6 bases). The CDR3 loop spans 15 amino acids. V was pared by 3 bases and J by 2 bases, with 15 bases between. Germline values: CDR1 SGDLS, CDR2 YYNGEE. The CDR3 loop reads CASSAGGHGAYEQYF. CDR3 coding DNA: TGTGCCAGCAGCGCTGGGGGCCACGGGGCCTACGAGCAGTACTTC.

The chain couples TRBV4-2 to TRBJ2-7; 15 bases fit TRBD2. CDR3 size: 16 residues. The junction had 3 bases not matched to a gene; V was cut back by 1 base and J by 5 bases. Germline values: CDR1 LGHNA, CDR2 YNFKEQ. This CDR3 reads CASSQGTSGRADEQYF. CDR3 coding DNA: TGTGCCAGCAGCCAAGGGACTAGCGGGAGGGCCGACGAGCAGTACTTC.

The chain links TRBV3-1 (or the pseudogene TRBV3-2) to TRBJ1-1; D possibly corresponds to TRBD1 (5 bases). This CDR3 spans 15 amino acids. With 6 bases removed from V and 1 base from J, the gap between germline ends came to 15 bases. The germline V gene has CDR1 LGHDT and CDR2 YNNKEL (reference sequence). CDR3 loop: CASRPIPQGNTEAFF. CDR3 sequence (DNA): TGTGCCAGCAGACCAATCCCTCAGGGGAACACTGAAGCTTTCTTT.